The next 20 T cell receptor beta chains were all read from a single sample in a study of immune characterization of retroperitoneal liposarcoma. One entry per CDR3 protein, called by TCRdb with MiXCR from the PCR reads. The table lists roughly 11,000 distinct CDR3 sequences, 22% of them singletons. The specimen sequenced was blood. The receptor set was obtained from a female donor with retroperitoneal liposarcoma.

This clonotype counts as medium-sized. CDR3 coding DNA: TGTGCCAGCAGCTGGGGTATCCGAGAGACCCAGTACTTC. Residues: CASSWGIRETQYF. This sequence joins TRBV6-1 and TRBJ2-5; no clear D. V was pared by 6 bases and J by 4 bases, with 12 bases between. Germline-derived CDR1 and CDR2 are MNHNS and SASEGT. The CDR3 is 13 residues long.

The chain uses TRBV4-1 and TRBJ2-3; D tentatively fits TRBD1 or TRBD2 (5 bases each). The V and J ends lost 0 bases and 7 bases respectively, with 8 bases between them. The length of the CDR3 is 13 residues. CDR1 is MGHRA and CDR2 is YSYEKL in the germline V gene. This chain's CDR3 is CASSQDGGYTQYF. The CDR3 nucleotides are TGCGCCAGCAGCCAAGATGGGGGTTATACGCAGTATTTT.

The CDR3 is CASSLFGLAGATGELFF. As DNA, the CDR3 is TGCGCCAGCAGCTTGTTTGGACTAGCGGGAGCAACCGGGGAGCTGTTTTTT. The rearrangement uses TRBV5-1 and TRBJ2-2, with 13 bases matching TRBD2. The V gene end was trimmed by 1 base and the J gene end by 5 bases; junction bases not matched to a gene: 5. Per the germline V gene, CDR1 is SGHRS and CDR2 is YFSETQ. The length of the CDR3 is 17 residues.

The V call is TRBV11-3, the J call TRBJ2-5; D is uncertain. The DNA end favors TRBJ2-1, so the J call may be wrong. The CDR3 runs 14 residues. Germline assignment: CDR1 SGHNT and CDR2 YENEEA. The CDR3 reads CASSPLGGGYEQFF. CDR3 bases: TGTGCCAGCAGTCCCCTCGGTGGTGGCTACGAGCAGTTCTTC.

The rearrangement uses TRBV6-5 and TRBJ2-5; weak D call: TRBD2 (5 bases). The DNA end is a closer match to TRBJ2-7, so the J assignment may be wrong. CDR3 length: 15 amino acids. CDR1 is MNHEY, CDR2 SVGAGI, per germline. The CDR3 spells CASSYSRLATHEQYF. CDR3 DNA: TGTGCCAGCAGTTACTCAAGGCTAGCCACCCACGAGCAGTACTTC.

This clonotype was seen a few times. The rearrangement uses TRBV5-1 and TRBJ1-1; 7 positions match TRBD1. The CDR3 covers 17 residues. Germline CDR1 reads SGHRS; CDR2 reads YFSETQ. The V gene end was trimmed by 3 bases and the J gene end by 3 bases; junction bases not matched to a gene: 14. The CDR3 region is CASSSIRPGGIDTEAFF. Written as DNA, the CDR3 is TGCGCCAGCAGCTCTATAAGGCCAGGGGGAATTGACACTGAAGCTTTCTTT.

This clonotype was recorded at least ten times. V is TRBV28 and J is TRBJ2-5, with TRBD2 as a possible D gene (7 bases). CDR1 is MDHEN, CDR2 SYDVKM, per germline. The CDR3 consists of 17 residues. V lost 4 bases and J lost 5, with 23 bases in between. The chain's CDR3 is CASSSVGGTGRGETQYF. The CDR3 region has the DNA TGTGCCAGCAGTTCTGTGGGAGGGACTGGCAGGGGTGAGACCCAGTACTTC.

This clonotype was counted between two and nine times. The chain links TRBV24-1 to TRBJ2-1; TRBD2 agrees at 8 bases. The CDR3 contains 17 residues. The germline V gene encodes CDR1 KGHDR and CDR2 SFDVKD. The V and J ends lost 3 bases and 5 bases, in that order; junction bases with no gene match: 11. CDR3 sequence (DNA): TGTGCCACCAGTGATGCGCCCGGCATAGCGGGGCACAATGAGCAGTTCTTC. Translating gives CATSDAPGIAGHNEQFF.

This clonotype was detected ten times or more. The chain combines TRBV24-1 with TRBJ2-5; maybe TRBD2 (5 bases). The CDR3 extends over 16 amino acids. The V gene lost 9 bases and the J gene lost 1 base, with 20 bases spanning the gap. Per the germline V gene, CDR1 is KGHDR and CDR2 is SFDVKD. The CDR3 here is CATSSDRSGSQETQYF. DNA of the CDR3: TGTGCCACCTCCTCCGACCGTTCGGGGTCCCAAGAGACCCAGTACTTC.

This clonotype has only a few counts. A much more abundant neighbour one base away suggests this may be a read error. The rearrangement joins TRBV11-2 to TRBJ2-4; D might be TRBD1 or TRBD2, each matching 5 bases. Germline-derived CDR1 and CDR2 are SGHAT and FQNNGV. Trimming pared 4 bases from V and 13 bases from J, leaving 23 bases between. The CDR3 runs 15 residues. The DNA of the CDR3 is TGTGCCAGCAGCTGGGACCCCTTCTCGTCCAATGAGCAGTACTTC. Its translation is CASSWDPFSSNEQYF.

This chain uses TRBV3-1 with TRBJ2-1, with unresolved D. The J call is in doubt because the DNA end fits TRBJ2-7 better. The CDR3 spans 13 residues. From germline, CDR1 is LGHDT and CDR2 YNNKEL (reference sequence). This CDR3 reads CASSQSDAYEQYF. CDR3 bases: TGTGCCAGCAGCCAGTCGGATGCCTACGAGCAGTACTTC.

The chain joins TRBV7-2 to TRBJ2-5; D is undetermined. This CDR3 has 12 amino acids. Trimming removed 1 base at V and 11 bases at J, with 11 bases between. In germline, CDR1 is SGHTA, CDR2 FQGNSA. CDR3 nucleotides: TGTGCCAGCAGCTTAGACGGGCCTGAGCAGTACTTC. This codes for CASSLDGPEQYF.

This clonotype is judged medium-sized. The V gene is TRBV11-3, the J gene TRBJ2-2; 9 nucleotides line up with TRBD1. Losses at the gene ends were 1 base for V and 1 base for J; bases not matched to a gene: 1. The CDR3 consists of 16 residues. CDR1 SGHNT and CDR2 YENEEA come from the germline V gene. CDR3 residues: CASSLGDRVNTGELFF. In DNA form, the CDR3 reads TGTGCCAGCAGCTTAGGGGACAGGGTGAACACCGGGGAGCTGTTTTTT. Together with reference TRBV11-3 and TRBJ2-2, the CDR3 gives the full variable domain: EAGVVQSPRYKIIEKKQPVAFWCNPISGHNTLYWYLQNLGQGPELLIRYENEEAVDDSQLPKDRFSAERLKGVDSTLKIQPAELGDSAVYLCASSLGDRVNTGELFFGEGSRLTVL.

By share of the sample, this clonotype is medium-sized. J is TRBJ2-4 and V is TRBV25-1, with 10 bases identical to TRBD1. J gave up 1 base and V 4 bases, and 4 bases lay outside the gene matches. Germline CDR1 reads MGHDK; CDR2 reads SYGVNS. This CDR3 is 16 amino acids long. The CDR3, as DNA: TGTGCCAGCAGTGCGACAGGGGGCGCTGCCAAAAACATTCAGTACTTC. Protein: CASSATGGAAKNIQYF.

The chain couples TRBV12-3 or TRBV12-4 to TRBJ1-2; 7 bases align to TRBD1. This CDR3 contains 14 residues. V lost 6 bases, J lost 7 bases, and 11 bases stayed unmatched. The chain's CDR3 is CASSTRGTAVGYTF. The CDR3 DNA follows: TGTGCCAGCAGCACAAGGGGGACAGCGGTTGGCTACACCTTC.

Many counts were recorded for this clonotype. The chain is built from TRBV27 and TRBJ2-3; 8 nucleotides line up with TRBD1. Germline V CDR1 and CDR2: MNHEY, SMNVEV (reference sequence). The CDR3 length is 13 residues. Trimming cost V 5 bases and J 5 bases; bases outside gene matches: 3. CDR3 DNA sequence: TGTGCCAGCAGTGCAGGGGGCGGAGATACGCAGTATTTT. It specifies CASSAGGGDTQYF.

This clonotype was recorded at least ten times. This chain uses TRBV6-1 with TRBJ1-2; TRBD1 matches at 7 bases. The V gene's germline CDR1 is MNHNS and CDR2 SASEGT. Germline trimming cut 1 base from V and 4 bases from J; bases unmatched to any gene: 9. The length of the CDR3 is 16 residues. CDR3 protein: CASSEEGTAQLYGYTF. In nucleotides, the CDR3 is TGTGCCAGCAGTGAAGAGGGGACAGCCCAGCTCTATGGCTACACCTTC.

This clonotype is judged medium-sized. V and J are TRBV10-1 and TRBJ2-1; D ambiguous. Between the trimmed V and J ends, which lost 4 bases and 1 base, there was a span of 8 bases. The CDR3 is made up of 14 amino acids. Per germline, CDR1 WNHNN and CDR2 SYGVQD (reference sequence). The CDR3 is CASSARASYNEQFF. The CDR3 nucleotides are TGCGCCAGCAGTGCTCGAGCGTCCTACAATGAGCAGTTCTTC.

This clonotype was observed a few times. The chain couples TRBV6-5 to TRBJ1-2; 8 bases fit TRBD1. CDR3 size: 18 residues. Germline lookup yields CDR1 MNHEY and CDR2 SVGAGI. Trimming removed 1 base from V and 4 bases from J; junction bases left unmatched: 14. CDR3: CASSYFGAGGAGIYGYTF. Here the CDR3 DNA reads TGTGCCAGCAGTTACTTTGGGGCAGGGGGCGCAGGGATCTATGGCTACACCTTC.

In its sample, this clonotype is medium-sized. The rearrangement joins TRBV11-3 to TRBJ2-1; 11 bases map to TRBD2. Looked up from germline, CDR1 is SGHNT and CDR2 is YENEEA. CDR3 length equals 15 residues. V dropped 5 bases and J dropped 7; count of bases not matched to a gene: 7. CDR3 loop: CASSVRTSGQNEQFF. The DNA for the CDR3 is TGTGCCAGCAGCGTTAGGACTAGCGGGCAGAATGAGCAGTTCTTC.